This TCR beta chain stems from a study of early T cells in non-severe SARS-CoV-2 infection. Study-level background: Bulk RNA from unsorted whole blood was sequenced; chains were unpaired. General observations from the study: The VDJdb matching leaned toward anti-spike CD8 responses and overlooked private and CD4 specificities.

This clonotype was observed a handful of times. Antigen: not known. Each single cDNA molecule received a unique molecular identifier. TCRdb ran MiXCR on the 5' RACE reads and lists one entry per CDR3 protein. The profile shows tens of thousands of distinct CDR3 sequences, over 4.5% of them singletons. Sequencing used whole blood. The receptor comes from an adult who was a healthcare worker with PCR-confirmed SARS-CoV-2 infection or an uninfected control (not recorded which).

CDR3 in amino acids: CASSAGLAYNEQFF. The CDR3 DNA follows: TGTGCCAGCAGCGCTGGACTAGCCTACAATGAGCAGTTCTTC. V and J are TRBV11-2 and TRBJ2-1, with TRBD2 identical over 7 bases. After removal of 5 bases from V and 2 bases from J, the junction contained 3 bases not matched to a gene. The V gene's germline CDR1 is SGHAT and CDR2 FQNNGV. The CDR3 has 14 amino acids.